This TCR beta chain was obtained from a study of blood T cells in healthy people across ages. Whole-study results and caveats: There was a strong correlation between TCR beta diversity and naive T cell percentage.

A minimum of 5 micrograms of total RNA was extracted per sample. Using a J-beta primer mix together with a sample-barcoded 5' primer, a second PCR was run for roughly 7 to 11 cycles. From each sample, at least 2.5 million paired-end reads containing CDR3 were obtained. TCRdb re-analysed the 5' RACE reads in MiXCR, keeping a single row per CDR3 protein. The repertoire includes some 1,500,000 distinct CDR3 sequences, approximately 42% of them detected once, and under 5% sits in the top ten. To note about this clonotype: Its antigen is not identified.

This clonotype originated in a woman between 18 and 30 years old in good health. The sequencing sample was made of blood.

The CDR3 region is CASSHDSGETEAFF. CDR3 DNA sequence: TGTGCCAGCAGCCACGACTCCGGGGAGACTGAAGCTTTCTTT. This rearrangement joins TRBV14 to TRBJ1-1; no reliable D call. The CDR3 loop spans 14 amino acids. Looked up from germline, CDR1 is SGHDN and CDR2 is FVKESK. Trimming shortened V by 3 bases and J by 5 bases, and 13 bases separated the two germline ends.